The T cell receptor beta chain under discussion was sequenced for a study of cytomegalovirus exposure and HLA in healthy donors. General study results and limits: In a later analysis, TCR beta V- and J-gene trimming showed a link to a missense DCLRE1C variant.

The PCR made use of 60 Vbeta and 13 Jbeta primers. The repertoire was sequenced with immunoSEQ multiplex PCR; TCRdb's copy has only in-frame clones and lacks some. The sample holds roughly 150,000 clones. In regard to this clone: Its antigen is as yet unknown.

Germline lookup yields CDR1 MGHRA and CDR2 YSYEKL. This CDR3 has 15 amino acids. Trimming removed 3 bases from V and 4 bases from J; junction bases left unmatched: 6. The rearrangement uses TRBV4-1 and TRBJ2-7, with 10 bases identical to TRBD1. The sample was PBMCs. The sequence derives from a woman in her 50s in good health and CMV-seronegative. CDR3 region: CASSQTGQGYYEQYF. DNA of the CDR3: TGCGCCAGCAGCCAGACGGGACAGGGGTATTACGAGCAGTACTTC.